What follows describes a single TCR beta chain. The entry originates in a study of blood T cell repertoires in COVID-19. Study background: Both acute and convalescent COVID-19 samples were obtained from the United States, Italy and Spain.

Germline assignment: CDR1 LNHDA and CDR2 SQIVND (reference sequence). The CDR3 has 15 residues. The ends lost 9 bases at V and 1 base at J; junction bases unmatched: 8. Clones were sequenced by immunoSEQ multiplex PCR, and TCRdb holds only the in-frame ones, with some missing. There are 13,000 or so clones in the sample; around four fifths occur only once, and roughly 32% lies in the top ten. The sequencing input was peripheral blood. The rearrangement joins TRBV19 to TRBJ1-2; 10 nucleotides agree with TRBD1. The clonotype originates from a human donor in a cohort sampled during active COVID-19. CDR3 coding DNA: TGTGCCAGCAAGACAGGGGGCAACATTAACTATGGCTACACCTTC. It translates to CASKTGGNINYGYTF.